This T cell receptor (beta chain) was sequenced for a study of beta chain features in type 1 diabetes. Study information: Patients and healthy donors were similar in age, gender and cell yields. Study-level points and caveats: The study notes PCR might favor shorter templates equally in patients and controls.

The trim removed 6 bases at V and 7 bases at J, leaving 9 bases unmatched. In germline, CDR1 is ENHRY, CDR2 SYGVKD. The CDR3 runs to 14 residues. Purity above 95% was achieved in all sorted populations. Isolated RNA was reverse transcribed in full, so expressed TCRB transcripts were sequenced. Produced via immunoSEQ multiplex PCR; TCRdb's table is partial and in-frame only. The profile shows about 220,000 clones, roughly a tenth of them singletons. With respect to this clone: What it recognizes is unknown.

The sequenced sample was central memory CD4+ T cells from blood. This chain links TRBV10-3 with TRBJ2-1; 7 bases are a match to TRBD2. This TCR came from a man aged 18 to 30 in good health. The DNA of the CDR3 is TGTGCCATCAGACTCAGCGGGATAGGAAATGAGCAGTTCTTC. Its protein is CAIRLSGIGNEQFF.